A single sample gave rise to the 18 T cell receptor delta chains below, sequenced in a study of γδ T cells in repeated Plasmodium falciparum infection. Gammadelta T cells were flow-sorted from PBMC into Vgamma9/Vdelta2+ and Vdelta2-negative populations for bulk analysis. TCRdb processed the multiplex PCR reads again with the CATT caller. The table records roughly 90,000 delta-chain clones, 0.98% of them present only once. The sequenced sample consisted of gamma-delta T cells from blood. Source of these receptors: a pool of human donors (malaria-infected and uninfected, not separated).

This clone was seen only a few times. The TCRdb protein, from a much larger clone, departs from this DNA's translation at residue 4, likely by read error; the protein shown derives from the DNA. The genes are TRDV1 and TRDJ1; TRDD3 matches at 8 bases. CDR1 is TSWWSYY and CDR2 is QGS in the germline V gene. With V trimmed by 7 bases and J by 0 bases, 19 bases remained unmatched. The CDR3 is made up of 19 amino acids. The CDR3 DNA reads TGTGCTCTTGAGGACCTCTACCACTACCGTGGGGGATACACCGATAAACTCATCTTT. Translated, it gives CALEDLYHYRGGYTDKLIF.

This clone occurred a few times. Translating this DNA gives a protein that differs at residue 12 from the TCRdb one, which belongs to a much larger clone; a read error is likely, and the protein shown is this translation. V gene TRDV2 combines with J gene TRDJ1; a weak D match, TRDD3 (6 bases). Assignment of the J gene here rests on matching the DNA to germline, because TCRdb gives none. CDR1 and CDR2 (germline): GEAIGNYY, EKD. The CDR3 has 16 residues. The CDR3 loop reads CACDTVGGGPTGKLIF. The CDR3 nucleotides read TGTGCCTGTGACACGGTGGGAGGGGGACCCACCGGTAAACTCATCTTT.

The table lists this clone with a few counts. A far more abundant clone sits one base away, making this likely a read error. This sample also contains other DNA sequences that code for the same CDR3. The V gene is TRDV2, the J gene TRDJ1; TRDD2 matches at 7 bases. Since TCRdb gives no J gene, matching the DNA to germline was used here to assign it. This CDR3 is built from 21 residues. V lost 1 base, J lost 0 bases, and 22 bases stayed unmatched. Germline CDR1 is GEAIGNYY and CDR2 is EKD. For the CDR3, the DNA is TGTGCCTGTGACACGGTTTCCTACGCTGAAGGGCGGCCCTCATACACCGATAAACTCATCTTT. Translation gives CACDTVSYAEGRPSYTDKLIF.

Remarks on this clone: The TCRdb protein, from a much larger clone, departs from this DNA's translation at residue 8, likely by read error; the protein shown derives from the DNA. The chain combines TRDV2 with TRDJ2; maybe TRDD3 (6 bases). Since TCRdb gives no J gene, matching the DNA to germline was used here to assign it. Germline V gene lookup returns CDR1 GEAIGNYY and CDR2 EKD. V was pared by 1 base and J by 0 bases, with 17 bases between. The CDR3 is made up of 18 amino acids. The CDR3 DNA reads TGTGCCTGTGACACAGTGGGGGGTACGGGGGCTTTGACAGCACAACTCTTCTTT. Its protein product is CACDTVGGTGALTAQLFF.

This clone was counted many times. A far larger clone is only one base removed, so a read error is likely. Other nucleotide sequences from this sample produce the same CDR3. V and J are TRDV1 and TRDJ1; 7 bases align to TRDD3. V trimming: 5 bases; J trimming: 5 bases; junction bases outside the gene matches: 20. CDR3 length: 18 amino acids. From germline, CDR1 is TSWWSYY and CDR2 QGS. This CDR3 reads CALGTLPGGGGWRDKLIF. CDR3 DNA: TGTGCTCTTGGGACACTTCCGGGAGGCGGGGGATGGAGGGATAAACTCATCTTT.

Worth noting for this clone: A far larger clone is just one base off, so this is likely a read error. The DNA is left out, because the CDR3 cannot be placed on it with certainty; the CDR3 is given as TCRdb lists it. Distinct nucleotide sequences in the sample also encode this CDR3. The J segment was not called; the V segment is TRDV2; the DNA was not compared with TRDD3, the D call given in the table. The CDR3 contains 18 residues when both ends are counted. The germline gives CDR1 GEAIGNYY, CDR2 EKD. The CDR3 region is CACDTVGGGNLTAAQLFF.

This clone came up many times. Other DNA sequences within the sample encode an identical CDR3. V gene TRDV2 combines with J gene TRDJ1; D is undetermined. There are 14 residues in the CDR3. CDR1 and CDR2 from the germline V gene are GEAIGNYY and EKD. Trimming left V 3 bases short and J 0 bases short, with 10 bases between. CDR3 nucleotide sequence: TGTGCCTGTGACCCCCTCCATAACACCGATAAACTCATCTTT. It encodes CACDPLHNTDKLIF.

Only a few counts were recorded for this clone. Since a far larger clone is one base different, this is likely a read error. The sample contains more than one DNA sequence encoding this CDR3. The CDR3 nucleotides are TGTGCCTGTGACACCGCCCCAGCACGTGGAGTGGGGGATACGACCTACCTACCTGGTAAACTCATCTTT. Translation: CACDTAPARGVGDTTYLPGKLIF. The gene calls are TRDV2 and TRDJ1, with TRDD3 identical over 11 bases. The J gene was missing in TCRdb and was found by matching the end of the DNA to germline. The CDR3 is 23 amino acids. Germline trimming cut 0 bases from V and 7 bases from J; bases unmatched to any gene: 30. The V gene's germline CDR1 is GEAIGNYY and CDR2 EKD.

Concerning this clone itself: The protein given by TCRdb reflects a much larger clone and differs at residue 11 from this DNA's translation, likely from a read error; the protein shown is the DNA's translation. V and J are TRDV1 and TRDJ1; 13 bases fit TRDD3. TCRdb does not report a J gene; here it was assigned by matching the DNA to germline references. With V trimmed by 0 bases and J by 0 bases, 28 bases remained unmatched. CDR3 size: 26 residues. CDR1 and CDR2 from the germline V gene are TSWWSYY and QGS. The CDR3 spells CALGELEFLRPLHWGIRTQHTDKLIF. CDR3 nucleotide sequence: TGTGCTCTTGGGGAACTAGAATTCCTACGTCCGCTTCACTGGGGGATACGCACCCAGCACACCGATAAACTCATCTTT.

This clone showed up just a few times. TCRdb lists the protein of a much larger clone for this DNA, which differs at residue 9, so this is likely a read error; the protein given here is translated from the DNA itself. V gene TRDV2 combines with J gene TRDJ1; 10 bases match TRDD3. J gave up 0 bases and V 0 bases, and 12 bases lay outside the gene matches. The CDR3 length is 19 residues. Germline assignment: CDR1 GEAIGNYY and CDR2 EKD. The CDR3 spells CACDTVGQTTGGYTDKLIF. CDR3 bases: TGTGCCTGTGACACCGTGGGGCAAACTACTGGGGGATACACCGATAAACTCATCTTT.

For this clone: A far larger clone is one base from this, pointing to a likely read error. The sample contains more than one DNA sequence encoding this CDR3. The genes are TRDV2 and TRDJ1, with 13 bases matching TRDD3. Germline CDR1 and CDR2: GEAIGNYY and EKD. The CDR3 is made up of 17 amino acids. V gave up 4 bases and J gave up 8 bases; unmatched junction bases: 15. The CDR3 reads CACDTVLGDTLARKLIF. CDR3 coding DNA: TGTGCCTGTGATACCGTACTGGGGGATACGCTCGCCCGAAAACTCATCTTT.

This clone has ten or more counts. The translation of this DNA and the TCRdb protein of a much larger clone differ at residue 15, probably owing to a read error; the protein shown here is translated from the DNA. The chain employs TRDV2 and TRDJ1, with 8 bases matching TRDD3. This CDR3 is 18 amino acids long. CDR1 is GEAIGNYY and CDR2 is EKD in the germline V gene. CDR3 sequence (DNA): TGTGCCTGTGACACCGTGGATACTGGGGGCCCAAACACCGATGAACTCATCTTT. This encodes CACDTVDTGGPNTDELIF.

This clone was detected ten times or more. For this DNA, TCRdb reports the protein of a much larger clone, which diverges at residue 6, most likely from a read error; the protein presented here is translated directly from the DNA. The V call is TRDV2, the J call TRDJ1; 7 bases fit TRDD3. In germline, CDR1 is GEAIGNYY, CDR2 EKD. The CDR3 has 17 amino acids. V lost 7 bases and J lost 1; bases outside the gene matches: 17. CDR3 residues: CACDRRGGSPGTDKLIF. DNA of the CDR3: TGTGCCTGCGACCGGAGGGGGGGATCTCCGGGCACCGATAAACTCATCTTT.

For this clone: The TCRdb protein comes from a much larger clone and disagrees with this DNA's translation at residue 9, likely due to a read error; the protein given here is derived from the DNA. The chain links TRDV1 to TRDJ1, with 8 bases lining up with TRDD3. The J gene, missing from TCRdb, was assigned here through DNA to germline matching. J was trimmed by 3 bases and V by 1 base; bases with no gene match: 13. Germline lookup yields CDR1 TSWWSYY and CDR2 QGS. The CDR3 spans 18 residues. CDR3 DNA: TGTGCTCTTGGGGAACATCCGGGCCGGGGGATAGTATCCGATAAACTCATCTTT. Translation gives CALGEHPGRGIVSDKLIF.

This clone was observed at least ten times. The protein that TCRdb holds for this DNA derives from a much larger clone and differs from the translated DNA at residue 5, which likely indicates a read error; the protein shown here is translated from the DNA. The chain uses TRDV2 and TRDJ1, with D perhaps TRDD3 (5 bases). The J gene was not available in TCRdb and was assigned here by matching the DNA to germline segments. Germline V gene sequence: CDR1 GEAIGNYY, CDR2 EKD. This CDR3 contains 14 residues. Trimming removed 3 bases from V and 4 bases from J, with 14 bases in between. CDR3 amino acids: CACDAVTGNDKLIF. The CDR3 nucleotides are TGTGCCTGTGACGCCGTAACGGGGAACGATAAACTCATCTTT.

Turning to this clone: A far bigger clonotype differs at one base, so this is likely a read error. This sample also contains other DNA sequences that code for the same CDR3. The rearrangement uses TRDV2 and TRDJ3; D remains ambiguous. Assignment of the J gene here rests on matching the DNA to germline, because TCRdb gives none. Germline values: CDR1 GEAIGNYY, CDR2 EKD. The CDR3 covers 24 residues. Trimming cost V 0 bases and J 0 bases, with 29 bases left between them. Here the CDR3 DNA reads TGTGCCTGTGACACCGTCCTGCGGTCGGGAGAAACAGATAGAAGCTCCTGGGACACCCGACAGATGTTTTTC. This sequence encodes CACDTVLRSGETDRSSWDTRQMFF.

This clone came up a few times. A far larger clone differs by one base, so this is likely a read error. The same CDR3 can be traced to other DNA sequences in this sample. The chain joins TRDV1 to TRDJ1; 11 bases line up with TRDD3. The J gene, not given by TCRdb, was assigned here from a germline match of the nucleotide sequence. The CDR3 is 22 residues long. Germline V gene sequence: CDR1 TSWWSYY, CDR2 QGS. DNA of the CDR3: TGTGCTCTTGGGGACGTTCCCTACCATCCGTATTACTGGGGGATAAACACCGACAAACTCATCTTT. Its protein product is CALGDVPYHPYYWGINTDKLIF.

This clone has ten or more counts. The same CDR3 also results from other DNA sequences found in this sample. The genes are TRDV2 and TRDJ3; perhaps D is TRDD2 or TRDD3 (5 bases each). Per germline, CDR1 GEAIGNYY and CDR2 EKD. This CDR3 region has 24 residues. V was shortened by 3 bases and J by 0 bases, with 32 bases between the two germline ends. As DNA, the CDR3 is TGTGCCTGTGACCCGGTCAATCCTTCATCTTTTCATGGGGAGACCTCCTGGGACACCCGACAGATGTTTTTC. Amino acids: CACDPVNPSSFHGETSWDTRQMFF.